A selection of T cell receptor beta chains follows, all from one sample in a study of blood T cell repertoires in COVID-19. Method: immunoSEQ multiplex PCR; TCRdb's copy keeps in-frame clones and lacks some. The sample has fewer than 250,000 clones, 85% to 90% seen once; the top ten hold 0.7% to 0.8%. Sequenced material: peripheral blood. The receptors shown here come from a woman in her sixties or seventies with acute or convalescent COVID-19. Both conserved end residues are part of each CDR3. The order of the fields is J gene, clone size, V gene, D gene, CDR3 protein, CDR3 DNA. D genes are given only for firm matches. Where a row states a size, it is once, few, many or the class of an expanded clone; other rows omit it.

J gene: TRBJ1-6
clone size: NA
V gene: TRBV6-5
D gene: TRBD1
CDR3 protein: CASSLNRGGNSPLHF
CDR3 DNA: TGTGCCAGCAGTTTAAACAGGGGAGGTAATTCACCCCTCCACTTT

J gene: TRBJ1-4
clone size: NA
V gene: TRBV19
D gene: TRBD1
CDR3 protein: CASSIGGGAGEKLFF
CDR3 DNA: TGTGCCAGTAGTATAGGAGGGGGCGCCGGTGAAAAACTGTTTTTT

J gene: TRBJ2-7
clone size: NA
V gene: TRBV5-8
D gene: NA
CDR3 protein: CASSLDRAEQYF
CDR3 DNA: TGTGCCAGCAGCTTGGACAGGGCCGAGCAGTACTTC

J gene: TRBJ2-7
clone size: NA
V gene: TRBV14
D gene: NA
CDR3 protein: CASSHTGWEQYF
CDR3 DNA: TGTGCCAGCAGCCATACCGGGTGGGAGCAGTACTTC

J gene: TRBJ2-1
clone size: NA
V gene: TRBV5-1
D gene: TRBD2
CDR3 protein: CASSLGLAGGGQFF
CDR3 DNA: TGCGCCAGCAGCTTGGGGCTAGCGGGTGGGGGGCAGTTCTTC

J gene: TRBJ1-1
clone size: NA
V gene: TRBV11-2
D gene: NA
CDR3 protein: CASSLQGTSSQAFF
CDR3 DNA: TGTGCCAGCAGCCTTCAGGGGACCTCTTCCCAAGCTTTCTTT

J gene: TRBJ2-1
clone size: NA
V gene: TRBV9
D gene: NA
CDR3 protein: CASSVGVTRSSEQFF
CDR3 DNA: TGTGCCAGCAGCGTAGGGGTGACTAGATCCTCTGAGCAGTTCTTC

J gene: TRBJ1-1
clone size: NA
V gene: TRBV3-1/TRBV3-2
D gene: NA
CDR3 protein: CASSQVLAGEAFF
CDR3 DNA: TGTGCCAGCAGCCAAGTTCTTGCAGGAGAAGCTTTCTTT

J gene: TRBJ2-7
clone size: once
V gene: TRBV9
D gene: TRBD2
CDR3 protein: CASSPGTSGIYEQYF
CDR3 DNA: TGTGCCAGCAGCCCAGGGACTAGCGGGATCTACGAGCAGTACTTC

J gene: TRBJ1-2
clone size: NA
V gene: TRBV3-1/TRBV3-2
D gene: TRBD1
CDR3 protein: CASSQGVGTAYGYTF
CDR3 DNA: TGTGCCAGCAGCCAAGGCGTCGGGACAGCGTATGGCTACACCTTC

J gene: TRBJ1-4
clone size: NA
V gene: TRBV18
D gene: NA
CDR3 protein: CASSSDINEKLFF
CDR3 DNA: TGTGCCAGCTCTTCCGACATTAATGAAAAACTGTTTTTT

J gene: TRBJ1-5
clone size: once
V gene: TRBV4-2
D gene: TRBD1
CDR3 protein: CASSQDGTANQPQHF
CDR3 DNA: TGTGCCAGCAGCCAAGATGGGACAGCGAATCAGCCCCAGCATTTT

J gene: TRBJ1-1
clone size: NA
V gene: TRBV5-1
D gene: NA
CDR3 protein: CASSSTGIMNTEAFF
CDR3 DNA: TGCGCCAGCAGCTCAACGGGGATTATGAACACTGAAGCTTTCTTT

J gene: TRBJ2-2
clone size: few
V gene: TRBV18
D gene: TRBD1
CDR3 protein: CASSPLDRGAAGELFF
CDR3 DNA: TGTGCCAGCTCACCCCTTGACAGGGGGGCGGCCGGGGAGCTGTTTTTT

J gene: TRBJ1-1
clone size: NA
V gene: TRBV5-5
D gene: NA
CDR3 protein: CASSLFVGGRAEAFF
CDR3 DNA: TGTGCCAGCAGCCTCTTTGTGGGGGGGCGCGCTGAAGCTTTCTTT

J gene: TRBJ1-3
clone size: once
V gene: TRBV2
D gene: TRBD1
CDR3 protein: CATRDSGNTIYF
CDR3 DNA: TGTGCCACCCGGGACAGCGGAAACACCATATATTTT

J gene: TRBJ2-2
clone size: few
V gene: TRBV6-5
D gene: TRBD1
CDR3 protein: CASRSRTGRTGELFF
CDR3 DNA: TGTGCCAGCAGATCCCGGACAGGTCGGACCGGGGAGCTGTTTTTT

J gene: TRBJ2-7
clone size: NA
V gene: TRBV29-1
D gene: TRBD1
CDR3 protein: CSAGDRGAYEQYF
CDR3 DNA: TGCAGCGCCGGGGACAGGGGAGCCTACGAGCAGTACTTC

J gene: TRBJ2-7
clone size: NA
V gene: TRBV27
D gene: NA
CDR3 protein: CASSLGQGTYEQYF
CDR3 DNA: TGTGCCAGCAGTTTAGGGCAGGGAACCTACGAGCAGTACTTC

J gene: TRBJ2-7
clone size: once
V gene: TRBV6-9
D gene: NA
CDR3 protein: CASSPRGSYEQYF
CDR3 DNA: TGTGCCAGCTCCCCTCGGGGGTCCTACGAGCAGTACTTC

J gene: TRBJ2-1
clone size: NA
V gene: TRBV25-1
D gene: TRBD2
CDR3 protein: CASSILAGIEQFF
CDR3 DNA: TGTGCCAGCAGTATACTAGCGGGTATTGAGCAGTTCTTC

J gene: TRBJ1-2
clone size: NA
V gene: TRBV4-1
D gene: NA
CDR3 protein: CASSQGAGAPYGYTF
CDR3 DNA: TGCGCCAGCAGCCAAGGGGCAGGCGCTCCCTATGGCTACACCTTC

J gene: TRBJ2-1
clone size: NA
V gene: TRBV5-4
D gene: NA
CDR3 protein: CASSLPSSASSYNEQFF
CDR3 DNA: TGTGCCAGCAGCTTGCCGTCTAGCGCCAGCTCCTACAATGAGCAGTTCTTC

J gene: TRBJ2-3
clone size: NA
V gene: TRBV11-3
D gene: TRBD2
CDR3 protein: CASSFTSGKGDTQYF
CDR3 DNA: TGTGCCAGCAGCTTCACTAGCGGAAAAGGGGATACGCAGTATTTT

J gene: TRBJ1-2
clone size: NA
V gene: TRBV7-8
D gene: NA
CDR3 protein: CASSADTGYGYTF
CDR3 DNA: TGTGCCAGCAGCGCGGATACGGGTTATGGCTACACCTTC

J gene: TRBJ2-7
clone size: NA
V gene: TRBV11-2
D gene: NA
CDR3 protein: CASSLQWSSYEQYF
CDR3 DNA: TGTGCCAGCAGCCTTCAATGGAGCTCCTACGAGCAGTACTTC

J gene: TRBJ2-1
clone size: once
V gene: TRBV27
D gene: TRBD2
CDR3 protein: CASSSPGLADYNEQFF
CDR3 DNA: TGTGCCAGCAGTTCGCCGGGACTAGCGGACTACAATGAGCAGTTCTTC

J gene: TRBJ1-4
clone size: once
V gene: TRBV7-2
D gene: TRBD1
CDR3 protein: CASRQTGGDEKLFF
CDR3 DNA: TGTGCCAGCCGTCAGACAGGGGGAGATGAAAAACTGTTTTTT

J gene: TRBJ2-7
clone size: few
V gene: TRBV2
D gene: TRBD2
CDR3 protein: CAGGGGTYEQYF
CDR3 DNA: TGTGCCGGAGGCGGGGGTACCTACGAGCAGTACTTC

J gene: TRBJ2-2
clone size: NA
V gene: TRBV24-1
D gene: NA
CDR3 protein: CATSDYPGTGELFF
CDR3 DNA: TGTGCCACCAGTGATTATCCGGGCACCGGGGAGCTGTTTTTT

J gene: TRBJ2-5
clone size: NA
V gene: TRBV5-1
D gene: TRBD1
CDR3 protein: CASSGRDRGLQETQYF
CDR3 DNA: TGCGCCAGCAGCGGCCGGGACAGGGGACTACAAGAGACCCAGTACTTC

J gene: TRBJ2-3
clone size: NA
V gene: TRBV10-3
D gene: NA
CDR3 protein: CAISEFPESTDTQYF
CDR3 DNA: TGTGCCATCAGTGAGTTTCCCGAGAGCACAGATACGCAGTATTTT

J gene: TRBJ2-1
clone size: NA
V gene: TRBV7-9
D gene: TRBD2
CDR3 protein: CASTLAGGGEQFF
CDR3 DNA: TGTGCCAGCACCCTAGCGGGGGGAGGTGAGCAGTTCTTC

J gene: TRBJ1-1
clone size: few
V gene: TRBV11-2
D gene: NA
CDR3 protein: CASSIREDTEAFF
CDR3 DNA: TGTGCCAGCAGCATCCGGGAGGACACTGAAGCTTTCTTT

J gene: TRBJ2-1
clone size: NA
V gene: TRBV27
D gene: NA
CDR3 protein: CASSPRHSSYNEQFF
CDR3 DNA: TGTGCCAGCAGTCCCCGCCATAGCTCCTACAATGAGCAGTTCTTC

J gene: TRBJ2-3
clone size: NA
V gene: TRBV28
D gene: NA
CDR3 protein: CASSLGGSGWINTDTQYF
CDR3 DNA: TGTGCCAGCAGTTTAGGGGGCTCCGGGTGGATCAACACAGATACGCAGTATTTT

J gene: TRBJ1-1
clone size: NA
V gene: TRBV7-8
D gene: TRBD1
CDR3 protein: CASSRDRANTEAFF
CDR3 DNA: TGTGCCAGCAGTCGGGACAGGGCGAACACTGAAGCTTTCTTT

J gene: TRBJ1-6
clone size: NA
V gene: TRBV5-1
D gene: NA
CDR3 protein: CASSPEGNNSPLHF
CDR3 DNA: TGCGCCAGCAGCCCGGAGGGAAATAATTCACCCCTCCACTTT

J gene: TRBJ2-2
clone size: once
V gene: TRBV5-6
D gene: NA
CDR3 protein: CASNPWVGGITGELFF
CDR3 DNA: TGTGCCAGCAACCCTTGGGTAGGGGGTATCACCGGGGAGCTGTTTTTT

J gene: TRBJ1-4
clone size: NA
V gene: TRBV2
D gene: NA
CDR3 protein: CASMPQGLGEKLFF
CDR3 DNA: TGTGCCAGCATGCCTCAGGGGTTAGGAGAAAAACTGTTTTTT

J gene: TRBJ1-2
clone size: NA
V gene: TRBV5-4
D gene: TRBD1
CDR3 protein: CASSLRDRGRDGYTF
CDR3 DNA: TGTGCCAGCAGCTTGCGGGACAGGGGGCGTGATGGCTACACCTTC

J gene: TRBJ1-1
clone size: NA
V gene: TRBV6-5
D gene: NA
CDR3 protein: CASSGGSANTEAFF
CDR3 DNA: TGTGCCAGCAGCGGGGGGAGCGCGAACACTGAAGCTTTCTTT

J gene: TRBJ2-5
clone size: NA
V gene: TRBV7-8
D gene: NA
CDR3 protein: CASSARTPQETQYF
CDR3 DNA: TGTGCCAGCAGCGCTCGGACACCTCAAGAGACCCAGTACTTC